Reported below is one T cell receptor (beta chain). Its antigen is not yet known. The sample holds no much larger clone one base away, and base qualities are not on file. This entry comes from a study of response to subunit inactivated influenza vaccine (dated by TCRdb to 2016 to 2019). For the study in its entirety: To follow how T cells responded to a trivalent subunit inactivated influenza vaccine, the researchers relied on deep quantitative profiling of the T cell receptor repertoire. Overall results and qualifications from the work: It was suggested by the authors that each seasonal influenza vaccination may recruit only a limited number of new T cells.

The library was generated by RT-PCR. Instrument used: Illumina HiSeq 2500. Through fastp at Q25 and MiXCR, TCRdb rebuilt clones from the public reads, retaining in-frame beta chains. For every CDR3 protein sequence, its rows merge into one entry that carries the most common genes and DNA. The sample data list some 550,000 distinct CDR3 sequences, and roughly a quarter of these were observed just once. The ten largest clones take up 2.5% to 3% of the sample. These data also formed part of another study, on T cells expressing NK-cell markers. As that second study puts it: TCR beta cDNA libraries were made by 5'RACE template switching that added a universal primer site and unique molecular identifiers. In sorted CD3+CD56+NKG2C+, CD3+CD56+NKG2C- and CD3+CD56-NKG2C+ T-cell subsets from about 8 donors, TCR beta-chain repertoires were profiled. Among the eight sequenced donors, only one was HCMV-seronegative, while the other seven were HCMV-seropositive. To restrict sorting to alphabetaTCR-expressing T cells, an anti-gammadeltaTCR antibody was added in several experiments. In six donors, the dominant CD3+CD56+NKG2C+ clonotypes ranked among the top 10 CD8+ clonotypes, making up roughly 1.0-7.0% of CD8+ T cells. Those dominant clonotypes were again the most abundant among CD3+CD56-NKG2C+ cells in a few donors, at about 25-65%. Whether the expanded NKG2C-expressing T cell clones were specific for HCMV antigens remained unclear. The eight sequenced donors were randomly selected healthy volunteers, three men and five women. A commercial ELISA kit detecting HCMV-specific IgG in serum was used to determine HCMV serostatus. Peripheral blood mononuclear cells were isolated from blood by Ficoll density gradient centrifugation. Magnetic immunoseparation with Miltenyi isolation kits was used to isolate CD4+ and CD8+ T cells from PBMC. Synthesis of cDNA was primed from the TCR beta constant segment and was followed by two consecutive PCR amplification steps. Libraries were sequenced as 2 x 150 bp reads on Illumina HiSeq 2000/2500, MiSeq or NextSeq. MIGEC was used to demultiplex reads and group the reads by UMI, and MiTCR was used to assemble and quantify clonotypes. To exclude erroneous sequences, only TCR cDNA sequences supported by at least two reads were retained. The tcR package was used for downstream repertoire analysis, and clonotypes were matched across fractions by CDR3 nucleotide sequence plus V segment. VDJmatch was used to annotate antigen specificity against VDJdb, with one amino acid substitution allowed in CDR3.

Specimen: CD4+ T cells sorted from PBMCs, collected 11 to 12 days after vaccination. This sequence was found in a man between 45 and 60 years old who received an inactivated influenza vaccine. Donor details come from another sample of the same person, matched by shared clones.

The CDR3 has the sequence CASSQDGTVTDTQYF. At the DNA level, the sequence is TGTGCCAGCAGCCAGGACGGAACAGTAACAGATACGCAGTATTTT. Here the chain combines TRBV7-2 and TRBJ2-3, with an unclear D gene assignment. V and J lose 5 bases and 3 bases, and a span of 15 bases separates them. CDR1 is given as SGHTA and CDR2 as FQGNSA, both from the germline V gene. Inclusive of the bounding cysteine and phenylalanine, the CDR3 is 15 residues long. Only the CDR3 portion is preserved as DNA: 45 bases, with reading frame beginning at the first base. The variable domain in full, with residues beyond the CDR3 obtained from the reference TRBV7-2 and TRBJ2-3 genes, is GAGVSQSPSNKVTEKGKDVELRCDPISGHTALYWYRQSLGQGLEFLIYFQGNSAPDKSGLPSDRFSAERTGGSVSTLTIQRTQQEDSAVYLCASSQDGTVTDTQYFGPGTRLTVL.